The count of the clone carrying this T cell receptor beta chain is one. As for treatment: around 19 received Ad26.COV2.S at low or high dose, single or two shots; about 5 received placebo; per-sample allocation not given. Sampling was performed 63 days after the first vaccine or placebo injection. This record belongs to a study of Ad26.COV2.S vaccination and SARS-CoV-2 variants. The table came from immunoSEQ multiplex PCR; TCRdb's copy has only in-frame clones and leaves some out. The sample holds 400,000 to 450,000 clones; around 90% are singletons and the top ten take around 4.5%. Germline V gives CDR1 ENHRY, CDR2 SYGVKD. Trimming left V 2 bases short and J 6 bases short, with 17 bases between. The CDR3 consists of 17 residues.

The chain is built from TRBV10-3 and TRBJ1-6; perhaps TRBD1 as D (6 bases). The receptor was derived from a person between 18 and 60 years old who received the Ad26.COV2.S COVID-19 vaccine or a placebo. The input for sequencing was peripheral blood, taken in a trial of Ad26.COV2.S vaccine versus placebo. This CDR3 reads CAISETLRGTLNSPLHF. The CDR3 DNA reads TGTGCCATCAGTGAGACATTGAGGGGGACACTTAATTCACCCCTCCACTTT.